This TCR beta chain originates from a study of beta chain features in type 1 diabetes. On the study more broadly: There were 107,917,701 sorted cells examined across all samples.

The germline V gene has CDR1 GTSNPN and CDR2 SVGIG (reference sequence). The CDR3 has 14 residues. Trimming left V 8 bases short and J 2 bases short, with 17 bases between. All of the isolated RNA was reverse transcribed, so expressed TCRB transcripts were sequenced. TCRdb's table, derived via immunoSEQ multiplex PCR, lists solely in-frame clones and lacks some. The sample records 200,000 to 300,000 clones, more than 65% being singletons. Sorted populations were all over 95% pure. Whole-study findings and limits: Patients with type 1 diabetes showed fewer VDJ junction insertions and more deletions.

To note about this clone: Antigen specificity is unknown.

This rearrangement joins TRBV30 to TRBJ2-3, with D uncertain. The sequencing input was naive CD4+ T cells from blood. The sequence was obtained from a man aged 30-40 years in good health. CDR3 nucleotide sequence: TGTGCCCTCGACCGAGTAATTACCACAGATACGCAGTATTTT. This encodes CALDRVITTDTQYF.